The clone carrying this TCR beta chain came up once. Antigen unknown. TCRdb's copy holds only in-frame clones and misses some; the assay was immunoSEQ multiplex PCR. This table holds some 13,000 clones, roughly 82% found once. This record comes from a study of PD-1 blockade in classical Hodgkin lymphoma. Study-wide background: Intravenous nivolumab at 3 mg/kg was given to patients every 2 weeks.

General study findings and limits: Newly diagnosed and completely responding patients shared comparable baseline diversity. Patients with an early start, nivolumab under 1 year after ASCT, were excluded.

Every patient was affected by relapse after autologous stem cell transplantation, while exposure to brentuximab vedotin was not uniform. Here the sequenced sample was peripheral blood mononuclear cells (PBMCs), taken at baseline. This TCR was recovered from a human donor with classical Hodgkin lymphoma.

CDR3 DNA: TGTGCCAGCAGTTCCTTTAGCACAGATACGCAGTATTTT. Its protein is CASSSFSTDTQYF. This chain links TRBV27 with TRBJ2-3; D unresolved. V was shortened by 4 bases and J by 0 bases, with 5 bases between the two germline ends. Per the germline V gene, CDR1 is MNHEY and CDR2 is SMNVEV (reference sequence). The CDR3 consists of 13 residues.